A selection of T cell receptor beta chains follows, all from one sample in a study of cytomegalovirus exposure and HLA in healthy donors. The method was immunoSEQ multiplex PCR; TCRdb's version includes in-frame clones alone and lacks a portion of them. Of about 160,000 clones in the sample, 82% were seen once. The sequencing input was PBMCs. These receptors came from a girl aged 10 to 17 in good health and CMV-seropositive. Both conserved end residues are part of each CDR3.

j_gene,v_gene,CDR3aa
TRBJ2-7,TRBV19,CASSILIEGIDEQYF
TRBJ2-5,TRBV10-2,CASSGRLAREETQYF
TRBJ2-5,TRBV10-3,CAISGGTSGSGLKETQYF
TRBJ2-1,TRBV6-4,CASSPLTGIEQFF
TRBJ2-1,TRBV6-5,CASSWTRDNEQFF
TRBJ1-5,TRBV7-3,CASSLVPGTSCNQPQHF
TRBJ2-7,TRBV2,CASSVPGTGPYEQYF
TRBJ1-4,TRBV9,CASSVGGTGYEKLFF
TRBJ2-7,TRBV6-1,CASSEWIAGEQYF
TRBJ2-7,TRBV6-5,CASSYLLGGRFNEQYF
TRBJ2-3,TRBV6-6,CASSPRLAGTDTQYF
TRBJ2-1,TRBV30,CAWSDPTGQYPYNEQFF
TRBJ2-5,TRBV18,CASSPPASGTQETQYF
TRBJ2-7,TRBV19,CASWSGQGSYEQYF
TRBJ2-3,TRBV9,CASSPDRGLGTDTQYF
TRBJ2-7,TRBV5-6,CASSSHSQGDYEQYF
TRBJ1-1,TRBV2,CASKAGARGTEAFF
TRBJ2-7,TRBV11-2,CASSLVRIRGALYEQYF
TRBJ1-5,TRBV11-1,CASSLGQNQPQHF
TRBJ2-7,TRBV7-2,CASSLRTEVFYEQYF
TRBJ2-7,TRBV27,CASSSSQGAKILEQYF
TRBJ1-3,TRBV6-5,CASQGASLGNTIYF
TRBJ2-4,TRBV4-2,CASSQISGRTENIQYF
TRBJ1-4,TRBV4-3,CASSPQGEKLFF
TRBJ2-7,TRBV10-1,CASSEREQGNEQYF
TRBJ2-2,TRBV27,CASSFGPITGELFF
TRBJ2-7,TRBV28,CASSLTGLAYEQYF
TRBJ1-5,TRBV30,CAWRGQSNQPQHF
TRBJ1-1,TRBV4-1,CASSPGSDRRREAFF